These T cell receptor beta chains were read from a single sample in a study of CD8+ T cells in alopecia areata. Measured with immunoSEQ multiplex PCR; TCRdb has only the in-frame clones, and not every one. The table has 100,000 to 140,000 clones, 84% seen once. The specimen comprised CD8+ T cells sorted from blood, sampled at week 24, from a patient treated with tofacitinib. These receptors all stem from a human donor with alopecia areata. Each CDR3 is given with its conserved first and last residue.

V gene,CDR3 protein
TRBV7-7,CASSFRGPVEQETQYF
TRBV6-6,CASSRGGGDYEQYF
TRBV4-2,CASSQDQWGNRVIGEQYF
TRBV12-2,CASRFFGQTDTQYF
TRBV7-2,CASSPSLGSAYEQYF
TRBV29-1,CSARPGQGSYEQYF
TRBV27,CASSPSSGGSTDTQYF
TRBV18,CASSPPEGSTDTQYF
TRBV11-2,CASSLGQRYEQYF
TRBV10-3,CAISEGNEKLFF
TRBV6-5,CASFEGLDETQYF
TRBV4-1,CASSLTRLDEQYF
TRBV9,CASSVEAGSSGNTIYF
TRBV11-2,CASSTSGLAGGANEQFF
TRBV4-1,CASSQDGGDRETQYF
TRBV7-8,CASSSSGGGTDTQYF
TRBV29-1,CSVYAGQGITEAFF
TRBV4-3,CASRGAGFDEAFF
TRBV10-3,CAISEGAYEQYF
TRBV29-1,CSVESGQVNTGELFF
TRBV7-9,CASSFKADYGYTF
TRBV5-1,CASSLTQMGSYEQYF
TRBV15,CATSMTPGTAYEQYF
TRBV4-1,CASSQDQGSGNTIYF
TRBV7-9,CASSSTDNSNQPQHF
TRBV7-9,CASSFPAGQGVLGQETQYF
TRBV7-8,CASSLERVGETQYF
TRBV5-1,CASSLDPAYEQYF
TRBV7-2,CASSRGGFVYEQYF
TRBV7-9,CASSYSGVRSYNEQFF
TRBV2,CASKDRTVHETQYF
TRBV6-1,CASSEWNTEAFF
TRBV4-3,CASSQDRAYGYTF
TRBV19,CASSIDETYEQYF
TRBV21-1,CASSNNLSSGTGELFF
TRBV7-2,CASSLVQTGGTEAFF
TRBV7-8,CASGDLNTEAFF
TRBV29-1,CSAKGGGLESQYF
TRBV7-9,CASSLGSETNYGYTF
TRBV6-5,CASSYSGLQRVAFF
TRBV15,CATRVGASSYNSPLHF
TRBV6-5,CASSYMETGELFF
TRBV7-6,CASSLEAGPAEAFF
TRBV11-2,CASSLAWLADHSEQYF
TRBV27,CASSLVRGSEQYF
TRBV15,CATSRERAGGAYNEQFF
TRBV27,CASSGPRLGLGYNEQFF